The 22 T cell receptor beta chains reported below all come from one sample, sequenced in a study of human T cells and chemical hapten exposure. Time point: healthy volunteer bleed at 2 weeks. Unfractionated whole blood served as the source for total RNA extraction. A single record per CDR3 protein comes from TCRdb applying MiXCR to the RACE reads. The table records tens of thousands of distinct CDR3 sequences, 3.5% to 4.5% of them present only once. The source material was whole blood. The receptors derive from a female donor in good health. Some clones in this sample may be carry-over from other donors' samples.

The gene calls are TRBV29-1 and TRBJ2-7, with TRBD1 matching 11 bases. From germline, CDR1 is SQVTM and CDR2 ANQGSEA. CDR3 size: 15 residues. With 2 bases clipped from V and 1 base from J, the junction kept 4 bases outside the gene matches. In nucleotides, the CDR3 is TGCAGCGTTGAACAGGACAGGGGGCCTTCCTACGAGCAGTACTTC. Amino acids: CSVEQDRGPSYEQYF.

This clonotype appeared many times. The J gene is TRBJ2-1, the V gene TRBV24-1; D unclear. V was shortened by 2 bases and J by 0 bases, with 10 bases between the two germline ends. The CDR3 extends over 16 amino acids. Germline V gives CDR1 KGHDR, CDR2 SFDVKD. The DNA of the CDR3 is TGTGCCACCAGTGATTCCCCGTCAAGCTCCTACAATGAGCAGTTCTTC. Amino acids: CATSDSPSSSYNEQFF.

In its sample, this clonotype was seen many times. The chain is built from TRBV18 and TRBJ2-7; D could derive from TRBD1 or TRBD2 (5 bases each). From germline, CDR1 is KGHSH and CDR2 LQKENI. Trimming removed 2 bases at V and 2 bases at J, with 16 bases between. The CDR3 is 16 residues long. CDR3 region: CASSPFSRGGAYEQYF. CDR3 bases: TGTGCCAGCTCACCATTTTCTCGTGGGGGTGCCTACGAGCAGTACTTC.

Details on this clonotype: One junction end disagrees with the germline gene, perhaps due to a read error. The chain links TRBV7-2 to TRBJ2-7; D is undetermined. This CDR3 is built from 11 residues. Per germline, CDR1 SGHTA and CDR2 FQGNSA. The CDR3 region is CASSGQRLLSF. For the CDR3, the DNA is TGTGCCAGCAGCGGCCAGCGCCTACTTTCCTTC.

This clonotype was seen repeatedly, ten times or more. The chain couples TRBV27 to TRBJ1-6; tentatively, D is TRBD1 (6 bases). The CDR3 contains 16 residues. The germline V gene has CDR1 MNHEY and CDR2 SMNVEV (reference sequence). V shed 7 bases and J shed 6 bases, with 19 bases lying between them. This CDR3 is CASTSLGGSGNSPLHF. CDR3 in DNA: TGTGCCAGCACCTCTCTGGGGGGCTCTGGTAATTCACCCCTCCACTTT.

This clonotype was found a few times. The rearrangement uses TRBV18 and TRBJ2-1; D may correspond to TRBD1 or TRBD2 (6 bases each). Trimming took off 2 bases at V and 9 bases at J, with 20 bases between the two ends. Germline assignment: CDR1 KGHSH and CDR2 LQKENI. This CDR3 spans 16 amino acids. In nucleotides, the CDR3 is TGTGCCAGCTCACCAAAGTCCGGGGGCGCTTATGCTGAGCAGTTCTTC. It is translated as CASSPKSGGAYAEQFF.

This clonotype has ten or more counts. The chain is built from TRBV12-3 or TRBV12-4 and TRBJ1-1; 7 nucleotides agree with TRBD1. V lost 2 bases to trimming and J lost 1 base; unmatched junction nucleotides: 1. CDR3 size: 14 residues. The CDR3 DNA reads TGTGCCAGCAGTTTATGGGACAGGAACACTGAAGCTTTCTTT. As protein: CASSLWDRNTEAFF.

There are many counts of this clonotype. The chain employs TRBV2 and TRBJ1-2; D may be TRBD1 (5 bases). Looked up from germline, CDR1 is SNHLY and CDR2 is FYNNEI. This CDR3 comprises 13 residues. Trimming shortened V by 4 bases and J by 5 bases, and 11 bases separated the two germline ends. The CDR3 here is CASSVGPRYGYTF. Written as DNA, the CDR3 is TGTGCCAGCAGTGTGGGACCGAGATATGGCTACACCTTC.

The rearrangement uses TRBV29-1 and TRBJ2-1, with TRBD2 matching 9 bases. Germline V gene data show CDR1 as SQVTM and CDR2 as ANQGSEA. This CDR3 is 16 amino acids long. The V gene end was trimmed by 3 bases and the J gene end by 6 bases; junction bases not matched to a gene: 12. CDR3 nucleotide sequence: TGCAGCGTTGAGGTGGGCGGGGGGGCCCCCGGCAATGAGCAGTTCTTC. Its translation: CSVEVGGGAPGNEQFF.

The sample holds many counts of this clonotype. This chain connects TRBV7-2 to TRBJ2-1, with D uncertain. Germline-derived CDR1 and CDR2 are SGHTA and FQGNSA. This CDR3 is built from 12 residues. The V and J ends lost 7 bases and 8 bases respectively, with 12 bases between them. The CDR3 protein is CASNNKMDEQFF. CDR3 bases: TGTGCCAGCAACAATAAAATGGATGAGCAGTTCTTC.

This clonotype came up many times. V gene TRBV3-1 combines with J gene TRBJ2-3, with unresolved D. CDR3 length: 11 amino acids. V lost 3 bases and J lost 4, with 2 bases in between. Germline assignment: CDR1 LGHDT and CDR2 YNNKEL (reference sequence). The CDR3 loop reads CASSQADTQYF. DNA of the CDR3: TGTGCCAGCAGCCAGGCAGATACGCAGTATTTT.

V usage is TRBV4-2 and J usage is TRBJ2-7, with D perhaps being TRBD1 or TRBD2 (5 bases each). The CDR3 spans 17 residues. V was cut by 0 bases and J by 0 bases, with 15 bases left in between. Germline CDR1 LGHNA, CDR2 YNFKEQ. The CDR3 loop is CASSQDLHRGYSYEQYF. CDR3 DNA: TGTGCCAGCAGCCAAGATTTACATCGGGGCTACTCCTACGAGCAGTACTTC.

There are many counts of this clonotype. The chain links TRBV6-6 to TRBJ2-1; TRBD1 matches 7 bases. Germline loops: CDR1 MNHNY, CDR2 SVGAGI (reference sequence). With 6 bases clipped from V and 3 bases from J, the junction kept 5 bases outside the gene matches. The CDR3 sequence is 14 residues long. The CDR3 region is CASRTGMDYNEQFF. In DNA form, the CDR3 reads TGTGCCAGCAGGACAGGGATGGACTACAATGAGCAGTTCTTC.

This clonotype appeared many times. CDR3 bases: TGCGCCAGCAGCCAAGATAGGGGCTACACCTTC. It yields the protein CASSQDRGYTF. The chain uses TRBV4-3 and TRBJ1-2; D not resolved. Germline V gene lookup returns CDR1 LGHNA and CDR2 YSLEER. The CDR3 is made up of 11 amino acids. The V gene lost 0 bases and the J gene lost 8 bases, with 4 bases spanning the gap.

This chain uses TRBV7-2 with TRBJ2-3; either TRBD1 or TRBD2 may supply D (6 bases each). The germline V and J ends were trimmed by 1 base and 11 bases, with 28 bases remaining between them. The length of the CDR3 is 18 residues. The germline CDR1 and CDR2 sequences are SGHTA and FQGNSA. CDR3 coding DNA: TGTGCCAGCAGCTTAGTCCGGGGGCAGGCCGGATGGGGTGGTAAGCAGTATTTT. It specifies CASSLVRGQAGWGGKQYF.

The table lists this clonotype with many counts. The rearrangement links TRBV6-5 to TRBJ2-3; 12 positions agree with TRBD2. The CDR3 runs to 15 residues. V shed 6 bases, J shed 9 bases, and the junction held 10 bases outside the gene matches. Germline V gene sequence: CDR1 MNHEY, CDR2 SVGAGI. The DNA of the CDR3 is TGTGCCAGCAGCCTTTCTAGCGGGGGGGCCCGGACGCAGTATTTT. It encodes CASSLSSGGARTQYF.

This clonotype was observed many times. This chain links TRBV27 with TRBJ2-3; 7 bases fit TRBD1. The CDR3 sequence is 16 residues long. Germline CDR1 reads MNHEY; CDR2 reads SMNVEV (reference sequence). V lost 1 base, J lost 5 bases, and 9 bases stayed unmatched. The CDR3 loop is CASSLLTGYSEDTQYF. For the CDR3, the DNA is TGTGCCAGCAGTTTATTGACAGGGTATTCGGAAGATACGCAGTATTTT.

This clonotype was observed at least ten times. The chain uses TRBV11-2 and TRBJ1-1; 9 nucleotides align to TRBD1. Trimming removed 2 bases from V and 1 base from J; junction bases left unmatched: 2. There are 15 residues in the CDR3. Per germline, CDR1 SGHAT and CDR2 FQNNGV. The CDR3 reads CASSLNRGPNTEAFF. CDR3 bases: TGTGCCAGCAGCTTAAACAGGGGGCCGAACACTGAAGCTTTCTTT.

This clonotype was picked up many times. The chain is built from TRBV15 and TRBJ1-1; 7 bases are a match to TRBD1. There are 15 residues in the CDR3. The junction had 6 bases not matched to a gene; V was cut back by 1 base and J by 4 bases. Germline lookup yields CDR1 LNHNV and CDR2 YYDKDF (reference sequence). The DNA for the CDR3 is TGTGCCACCAGCAGAGTATCACAGGGGAGCACTGAAGCTTTCTTT. It is translated as CATSRVSQGSTEAFF.

In the case of this clonotype: This may arise from a read error, as a much more abundant clone is one base away. The chain employs TRBV20-1 and TRBJ2-5; TRBD2 might be the D (6 bases). This CDR3 region has 14 residues. V was clipped by 2 bases and J by 5 bases, with 15 bases between them. Germline CDR1 DFQATT, CDR2 SNEGSKA (reference sequence). The CDR3 protein is CSARIRRRGETQYF. The CDR3 DNA is TGCAGTGCTAGAATCCGACGGAGGGGTGAGACCCAGTACTTC.

This clonotype was detected ten times or more. This chain connects TRBV6-6 to TRBJ2-7; D ambiguous. The CDR3 has 13 residues. The ends were cut back, 2 bases at V and 2 bases at J, with 7 bases in the middle. Germline CDR1 reads MNHNY; CDR2 reads SVGAGI (reference sequence). The CDR3 loop is CASSYDRAYEQYF. In DNA, the CDR3 is TGTGCCAGCAGTTACGACCGAGCCTACGAGCAGTACTTC.

This chain uses TRBV29-1 with TRBJ1-1, with a possible D match to TRBD1 (6 bases). CDR1 and CDR2 (germline): SQVTM, ANQGSEA. This CDR3 spans 15 amino acids. V was pared by 4 bases and J by 4 bases, with 19 bases between. CDR3 sequence: CSVGKSGDEGTEAFF. The CDR3 DNA is TGCAGCGTTGGTAAATCAGGGGACGAGGGCACTGAAGCTTTCTTT.